Only a few counts were recorded for the clone carrying this T cell receptor beta chain. Its antigen is not known. It was version v3.0 of the immunoSEQ assay that was run at survey level. It was roughly 40,000-55,000 T-cell genomes per sample that sequencing targeted. Libraries were prepared by immunoSEQ multiplex PCR; TCRdb keeps only in-frame clonotypes and omits some of them. Of about 15,000 clones in the sample, around 75% were seen once. The V and J ends lost 2 bases and 0 bases, in that order; junction bases with no gene match: 3. This CDR3 region has 15 residues. CDR1 and CDR2 from the germline V gene are MNHEY and SVGAGI. The data are from a study of long-term antiretroviral therapy in people with HIV. Study-wide results and caveats: Nothing was known about ART adherence, viral resistance or changes in therapy.

The clonotype comes from a woman aged 45-65 years with HIV. Sequenced material: unsorted PBMCs, taken 1.5 years before starting antiretroviral therapy. The gene calls are TRBV6-5 and TRBJ1-1; 7 nucleotides agree with TRBD1. The CDR3 nucleotides read TGTGCCAGCAGTTACGAGGGGGCGGTGAACACTGAAGCTTTCTTT. Translation: CASSYEGAVNTEAFF.